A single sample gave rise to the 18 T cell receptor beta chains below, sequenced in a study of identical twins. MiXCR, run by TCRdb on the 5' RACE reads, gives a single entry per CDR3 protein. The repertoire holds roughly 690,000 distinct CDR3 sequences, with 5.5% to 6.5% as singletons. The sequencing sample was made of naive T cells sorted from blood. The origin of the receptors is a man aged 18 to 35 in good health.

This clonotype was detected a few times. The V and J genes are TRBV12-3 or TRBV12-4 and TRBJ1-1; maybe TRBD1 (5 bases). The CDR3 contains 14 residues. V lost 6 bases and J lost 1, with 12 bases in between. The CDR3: CASSLTARNTEAFF. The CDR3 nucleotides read TGTGCCAGCAGCCTGACAGCAAGGAACACTGAAGCTTTCTTT.

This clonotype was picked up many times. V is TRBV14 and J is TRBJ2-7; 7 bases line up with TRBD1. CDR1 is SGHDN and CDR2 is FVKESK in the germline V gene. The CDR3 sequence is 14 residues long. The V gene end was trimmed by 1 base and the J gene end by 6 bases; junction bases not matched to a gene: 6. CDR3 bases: TGTGCCAGCAGCCAAGTTGGCAGGGGGTTCGAGCAGTACGTC. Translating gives CASSQVGRGFEQYV.

CDR3 coding DNA: TGCAGTGCTAGAGGGGAAAGATACGAGCAGTACTTC. Residues: CSARGERYEQYF. V usage is TRBV20-1 and J usage is TRBJ2-7; no definite D call. The V gene's germline CDR1 is DFQATT and CDR2 SNEGSKA (reference sequence). The CDR3 runs 12 residues. V dropped 1 base and J dropped 4 bases, with 8 bases sitting between them.

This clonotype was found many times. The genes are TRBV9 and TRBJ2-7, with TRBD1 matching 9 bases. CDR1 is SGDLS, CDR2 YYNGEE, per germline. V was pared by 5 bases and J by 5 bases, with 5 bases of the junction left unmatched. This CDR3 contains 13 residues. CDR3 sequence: CASSVGQGDEQYF. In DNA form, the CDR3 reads TGTGCCAGCAGTGTGGGACAGGGAGACGAGCAGTACTTC.

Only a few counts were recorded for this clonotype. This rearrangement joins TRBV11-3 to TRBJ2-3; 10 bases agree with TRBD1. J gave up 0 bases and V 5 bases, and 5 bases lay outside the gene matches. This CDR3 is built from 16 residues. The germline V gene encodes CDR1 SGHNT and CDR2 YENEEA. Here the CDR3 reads CASSPRDRGSTDTQYF. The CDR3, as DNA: TGTGCCAGCAGCCCCCGGGACAGGGGAAGCACAGATACGCAGTATTTT.

The CDR3 loop is CASSMGQGALNTEAFF. The CDR3 DNA follows: TGTGCCAGCAGTATGGGACAGGGGGCGTTGAACACTGAAGCTTTCTTT. The genes are TRBV28 and TRBJ1-1; 12 bases are shared with TRBD1. The CDR3 has 16 residues. The junction had 4 bases not matched to a gene; V was cut back by 5 bases and J by 0 bases. Germline-derived CDR1 and CDR2 are MDHEN and SYDVKM. Looking up the rest from reference TRBV28 and TRBJ1-1 gives the full variable domain: DVKVTQSSRYLVKRTGEKVFLECVQDMDHENMFWYRQDPGLGLRLIYFSYDVKMKEKGDIPEGYSVSREKKERFSLILESASTNQTSMYLCASSMGQGALNTEAFFGQGTRLTVV.

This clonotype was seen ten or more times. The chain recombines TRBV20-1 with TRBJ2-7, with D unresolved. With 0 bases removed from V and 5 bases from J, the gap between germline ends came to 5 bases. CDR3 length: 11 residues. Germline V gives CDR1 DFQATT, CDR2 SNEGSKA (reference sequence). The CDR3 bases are TGCAGTGCTAGAGAGGCGAACGAGCAGTACTTC. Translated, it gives CSAREANEQYF.

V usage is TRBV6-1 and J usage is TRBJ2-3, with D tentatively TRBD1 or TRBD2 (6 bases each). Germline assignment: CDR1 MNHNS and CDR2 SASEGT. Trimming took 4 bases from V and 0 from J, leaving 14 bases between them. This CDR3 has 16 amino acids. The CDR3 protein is CASSVFGGQSTDTQYF. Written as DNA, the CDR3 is TGTGCCAGCAGTGTATTCGGGGGCCAGAGCACAGATACGCAGTATTTT.

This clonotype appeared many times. The CDR3 DNA is TGCGCCAGCAGCTCGGGAGGCTCCCTCGAGCAGTTCTTC. Translation gives CASSSGGSLEQFF. This chain links TRBV5-1 with TRBJ2-1, with TRBD2 matching 7 bases. V lost 3 bases, J lost 10 bases, and 7 bases stayed unmatched. CDR1 is SGHRS and CDR2 is YFSETQ in the germline V gene. CDR3 length: 13 amino acids.

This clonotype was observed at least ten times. The CDR3 DNA reads TGTGCCAGCAGCCAAGGGGCTAGCGGGAGCACCTACAATGAGCAGTTCTTC. Amino acids: CASSQGASGSTYNEQFF. The J gene is TRBJ2-1, the V gene TRBV4-2; 10 bases match TRBD2. The V segment lost 1 base and the J segment 2 bases; nucleotides outside the gene matches: 5. Germline CDR1 reads LGHNA; CDR2 reads YNFKEQ. The CDR3 is made up of 17 amino acids.

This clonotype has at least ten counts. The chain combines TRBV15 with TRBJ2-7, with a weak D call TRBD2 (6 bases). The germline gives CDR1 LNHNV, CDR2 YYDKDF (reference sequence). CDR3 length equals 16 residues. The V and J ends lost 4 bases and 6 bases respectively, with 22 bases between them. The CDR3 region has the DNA TGTGCCACCAGCACTCGACTAGTCGTACCCGCGGGCGAGCAGTACTTC. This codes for CATSTRLVVPAGEQYF.

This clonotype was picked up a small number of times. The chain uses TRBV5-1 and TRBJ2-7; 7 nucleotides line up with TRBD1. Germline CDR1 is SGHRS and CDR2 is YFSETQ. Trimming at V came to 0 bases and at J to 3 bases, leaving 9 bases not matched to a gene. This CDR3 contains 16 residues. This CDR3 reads CASSLASGQAYYEQYF. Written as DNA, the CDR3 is TGCGCCAGCAGCTTGGCCTCAGGACAGGCGTACTACGAGCAGTACTTC. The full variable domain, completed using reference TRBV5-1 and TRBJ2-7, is KAGVTQTPRYLIKTRGQQVTLSCSPISGHRSVSWYQQTPGQGLQFLFEYFSETQRNKGNFPGRFSGRQFSNSRSEMNVSTLELGDSALYLCASSLASGQAYYEQYFGPGTRLTVT.

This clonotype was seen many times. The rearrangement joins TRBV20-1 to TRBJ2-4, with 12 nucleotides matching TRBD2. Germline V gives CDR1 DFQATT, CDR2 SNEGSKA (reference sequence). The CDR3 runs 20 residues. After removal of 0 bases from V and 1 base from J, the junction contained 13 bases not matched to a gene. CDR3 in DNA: TGCAGTGCTAGAGATCAATGGGCTAGCGGGAGGGCCCTGGCCAAAAACATTCAGTACTTC. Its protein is CSARDQWASGRALAKNIQYF.

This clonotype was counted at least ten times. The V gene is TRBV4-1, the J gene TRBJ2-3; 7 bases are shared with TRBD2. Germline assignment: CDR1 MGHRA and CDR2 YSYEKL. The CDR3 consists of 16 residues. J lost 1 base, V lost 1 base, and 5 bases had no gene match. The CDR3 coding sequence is TGCGCCAGCAGCCAAGGGATCCGGGAGGGCACAGATACGCAGTATTTT. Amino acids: CASSQGIREGTDTQYF.

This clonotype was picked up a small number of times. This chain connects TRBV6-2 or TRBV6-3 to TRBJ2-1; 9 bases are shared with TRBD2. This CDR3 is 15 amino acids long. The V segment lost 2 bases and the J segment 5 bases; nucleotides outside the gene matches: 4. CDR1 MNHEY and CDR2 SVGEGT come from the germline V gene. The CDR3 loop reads CASSYRLAAHNEQFF. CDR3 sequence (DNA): TGTGCCAGCAGTTACCGACTAGCGGCTCACAATGAGCAGTTCTTC.

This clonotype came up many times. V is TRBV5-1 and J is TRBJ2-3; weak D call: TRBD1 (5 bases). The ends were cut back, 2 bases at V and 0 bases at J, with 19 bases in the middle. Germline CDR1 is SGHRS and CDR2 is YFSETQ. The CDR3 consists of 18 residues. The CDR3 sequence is CASSFGSLWTLSTDTQYF. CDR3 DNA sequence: TGCGCCAGCAGCTTTGGTAGTTTGTGGACACTGAGCACAGATACGCAGTATTTT.

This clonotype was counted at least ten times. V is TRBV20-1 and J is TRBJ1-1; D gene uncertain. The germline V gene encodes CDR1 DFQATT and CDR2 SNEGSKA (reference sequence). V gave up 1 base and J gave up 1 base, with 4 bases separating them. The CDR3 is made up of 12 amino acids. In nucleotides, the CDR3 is TGCAGTGCTAGAGCAGGGAACACTGAAGCTTTCTTT. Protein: CSARAGNTEAFF.

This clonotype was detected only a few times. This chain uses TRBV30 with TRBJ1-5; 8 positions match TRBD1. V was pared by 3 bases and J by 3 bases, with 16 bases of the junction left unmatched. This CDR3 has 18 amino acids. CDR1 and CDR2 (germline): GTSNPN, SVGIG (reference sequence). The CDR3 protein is CAWRSGTGSFLNNQPQHF. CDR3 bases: TGTGCCTGGAGGTCTGGGACAGGCTCGTTTCTAAACAATCAGCCCCAGCATTTT.